This T cell receptor (beta chain) was captured in a study of blood T cell repertoires in COVID-19. Germline CDR1 reads SGHTA; CDR2 reads FQGNSA. This CDR3 region has 15 residues. Trimming removed 5 bases from V and 0 bases from J, with 14 bases in between. Original processing methods: Amplification of reference gene primers was used by the study to estimate nucleated cell counts. The table came from immunoSEQ multiplex PCR; TCRdb's copy has only in-frame clones and leaves some out. V and J calls and clone size are copied from that table; D and trimming were computed from the DNA. The table has a few hundred thousand clones, approximately 88% seen once. This clone was seen a single time.

The chain couples TRBV7-2 to TRBJ2-7; the D gene is possibly TRBD1 (7 bases). Sequencing was carried out using peripheral blood. This receptor was taken from a woman in her twenties or thirties who had recovered from COVID-19. The chain's CDR3 is CASSPDRDSSYEQYF. The CDR3, as DNA: TGTGCCAGCAGCCCCGACAGGGACTCCTCCTACGAGCAGTACTTC.